These 10 T cell receptor beta chains were all obtained from the same sample, sequenced in a study of shared clonotypes between healthy human individuals. The repertoire was sequenced with immunoSEQ multiplex PCR; TCRdb's copy has only in-frame clones and lacks some. The sample has some 900,000 clones, around three quarters seen once. The sequenced material came from memory CD4+ T cells sorted from blood. Subset in this sample: CD45RA-negative fraction. The receptor source for this set is a man aged 18 to 29 in good health.

This chain joins TRBV5-4 and TRBJ2-7, with D possibly matching TRBD2 (5 bases). Trimming shortened V by 0 bases and J by 4 bases, and 20 bases separated the two germline ends. This CDR3 has 17 residues. Germline V gene sequence: CDR1 SGHNT, CDR2 YYREEE (reference sequence). The CDR3 region is CASSLVSGLAVGYEQYF. In DNA, the CDR3 is TGTGCCAGCAGCTTGGTCAGCGGCCTCGCGGTTGGGTACGAGCAGTACTTC.

This chain's CDR3 is CAWSGELAGVRYF. CDR3 coding DNA: TGTGCCTGGAGTGGAGAGCTAGCGGGAGTGAGGTACTTC. The chain has TRBV30 and TRBJ2-7; 10 bases fit TRBD2. This CDR3 is built from 13 residues. The germline V gene encodes CDR1 GTSNPN and CDR2 SVGIG (reference sequence). After removal of 1 base from V and 12 bases from J, the junction contained 9 bases not matched to a gene.

The V and J genes are TRBV6-5 and TRBJ2-4, with D maybe TRBD2 (5 bases). This CDR3 contains 14 residues. Germline V gives CDR1 MNHEY, CDR2 SVGAGI. The V end lost 5 bases, the J end lost 0 bases, and 8 bases lay between the germline ends. The CDR3 loop reads CASSEGIAKNIQYF. The CDR3, as DNA: TGTGCCAGCAGTGAGGGTATAGCCAAAAACATTCAGTACTTC.

The chain carries TRBV19 and TRBJ2-7, with 11 bases identical to TRBD2. The V gene's germline CDR1 is LNHDA and CDR2 SQIVND (reference sequence). V lost 7 bases, J lost 0 bases, and 2 bases stayed unmatched. CDR3 length equals 14 residues. CDR3 sequence (DNA): TGTGCCAGTAAGACTAGCGGGAACTCCTACGAGCAGTACTTC. It translates to CASKTSGNSYEQYF.

The chain links TRBV5-4 to TRBJ1-4; 7 bases line up with TRBD1. The V and J ends lost 1 base and 0 bases, in that order; junction bases with no gene match: 0. The CDR3 extends over 15 amino acids. The V gene's germline CDR1 is SGHNT and CDR2 YYREEE (reference sequence). The chain's CDR3 is CASSLTGATNEKLFF. Here the CDR3 DNA reads TGTGCCAGCAGCTTGACAGGGGCAACTAATGAAAAACTGTTTTTT.

The chain joins TRBV10-2 to TRBJ2-3; D perhaps matches TRBD1 (6 bases). The CDR3 spans 16 residues. The germline V gene has CDR1 WSHSY and CDR2 SAAADI. V dropped 2 bases and J dropped 0 bases, with 12 bases sitting between them. In DNA, the CDR3 is TGCGCCAGCAGTGAGGGGACACAGCTCAGCACAGATACGCAGTATTTT. Translating gives CASSEGTQLSTDTQYF.

This CDR3 is CASTLQGDRTDTQYF. Written as DNA, the CDR3 is TGCGCCAGCACGTTACAGGGGGACCGGACAGATACGCAGTATTTT. The rearrangement joins TRBV5-1 to TRBJ2-3; TRBD1 aligns across 8 bases. V lost 6 bases and J lost 3; bases outside the gene matches: 9. The CDR3 extends over 15 amino acids. Germline V gene sequence: CDR1 SGHRS, CDR2 YFSETQ.

V is TRBV10-2 and J is TRBJ1-1, with D perhaps TRBD1 (5 bases). This CDR3 is 14 amino acids long. V shed 6 bases and J shed 4 bases, with 15 bases lying between them. Germline lookup yields CDR1 WSHSY and CDR2 SAAADI. The CDR3: CASRTQLGATEAFF. CDR3 in DNA: TGCGCCAGCAGGACACAGTTAGGGGCCACTGAAGCTTTCTTT.

The rearrangement uses TRBV5-1 and TRBJ2-5; tentatively, D is TRBD2 (6 bases). V was pared by 0 bases and J by 1 base, with 10 bases between. CDR3 length: 15 amino acids. Germline V gene sequence: CDR1 SGHRS, CDR2 YFSETQ. The CDR3: CASSLVTGLQETQYF. Here the CDR3 DNA reads TGCGCCAGCAGCTTGGTGACGGGACTCCAAGAGACCCAGTACTTC. The variable domain in full, with the rest retrieved from reference TRBV5-1 and TRBJ2-5, is KAGVTQTPRYLIKTRGQQVTLSCSPISGHRSVSWYQQTPGQGLQFLFEYFSETQRNKGNFPGRFSGRQFSNSRSEMNVSTLELGDSALYLCASSLVTGLQETQYFGPGTRLLVL.

CDR3 sequence reads: CASSARAQPLSGANVLTF. CDR3 DNA: TGTGCCAGCAGTGCCCGGGCCCAGCCCCTCTCTGGGGCCAACGTCCTGACTTTC. The V gene is TRBV6-1, the J gene TRBJ2-6; D is unresolved. Trimming shortened V by 4 bases and J by 0 bases, and 16 bases separated the two germline ends. The CDR3 has 18 residues. Germline values: CDR1 MNHNS, CDR2 SASEGT.